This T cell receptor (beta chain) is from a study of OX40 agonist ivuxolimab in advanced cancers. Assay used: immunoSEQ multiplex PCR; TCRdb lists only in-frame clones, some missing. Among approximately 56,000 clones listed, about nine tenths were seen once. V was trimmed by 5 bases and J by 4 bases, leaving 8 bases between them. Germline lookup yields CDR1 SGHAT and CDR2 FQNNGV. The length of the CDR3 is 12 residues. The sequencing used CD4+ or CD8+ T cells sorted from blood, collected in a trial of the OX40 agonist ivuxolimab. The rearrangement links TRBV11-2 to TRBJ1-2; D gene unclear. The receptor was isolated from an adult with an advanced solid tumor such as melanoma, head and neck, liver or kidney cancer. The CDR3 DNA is TGTGCCAGCAGCATAACTCTCTATGGCTACACCTTC. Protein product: CASSITLYGYTF.